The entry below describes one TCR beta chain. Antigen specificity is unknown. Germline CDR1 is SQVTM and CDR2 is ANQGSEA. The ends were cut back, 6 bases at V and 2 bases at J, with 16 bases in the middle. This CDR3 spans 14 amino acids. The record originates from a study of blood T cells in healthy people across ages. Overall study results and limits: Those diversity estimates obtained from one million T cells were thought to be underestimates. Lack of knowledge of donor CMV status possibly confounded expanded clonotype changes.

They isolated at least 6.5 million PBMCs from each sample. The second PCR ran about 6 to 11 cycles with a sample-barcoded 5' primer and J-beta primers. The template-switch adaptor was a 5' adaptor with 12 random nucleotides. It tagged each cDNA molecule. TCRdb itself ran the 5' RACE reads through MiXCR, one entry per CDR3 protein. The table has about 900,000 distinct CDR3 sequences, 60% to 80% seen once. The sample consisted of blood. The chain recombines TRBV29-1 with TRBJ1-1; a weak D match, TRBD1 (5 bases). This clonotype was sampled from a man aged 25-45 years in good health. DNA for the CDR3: TGCAGCGTACCCACCGGGACTTCAAACACTGAAGCTTTCTTT. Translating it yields CSVPTGTSNTEAFF.